This TCR beta chain was retrieved from a study of CD8 T cells in Susac syndrome. Random hexamers were used to reverse transcribe the RNA input (about 0.45 to 1 ug). TCRdb re-analysed the immunoSEQ multiplex PCR reads in MiXCR, keeping a single row per CDR3 protein. The sample has about 94,000 distinct CDR3 sequences, 90% to 95% seen once; the top ten hold roughly 0.31%. General observations from the study: The CD4+ T cell repertoires, which came from Susac syndrome patients, showed no sign of clonal expansion.

A note on this clonotype: Its antigen is not known.

The germline V and J ends were trimmed by 6 bases and 4 bases, with 19 bases remaining between them. This CDR3 spans 16 amino acids. CDR1 is MDHEN and CDR2 is SYDVKM in the germline V gene. The chain employs TRBV28 and TRBJ1-5; D gene ambiguous. The sample consisted of CD4+ T cells from PBMCs. This clonotype was obtained from a human donor with Susac syndrome. CDR3 DNA: TGTGCCAGCAGGCTAGACTCGGACGGACTAAATCAGCCCCAGCATTTT. Its translation: CASRLDSDGLNQPQHF.